The 31 T cell receptor beta chains given below trace back to one sample, sequenced in a study of T cell clones after liver transplantation. Sequenced by immunoSEQ multiplex PCR; TCRdb stores in-frame clones only, minus some. The profile covers just over 80,000 clones, with 65% to 85% appearing a single time and roughly 0.44% taken by the ten largest. Sequenced material: CD4+ T cells from blood, taken almost 47 months after liver transplant. These receptors were collected from a human patient who received a liver transplant. The T cells may come from the graft donor.

The rearrangement uses TRBV2 and TRBJ2-5; D unclear. Trimming took 5 bases from V and 2 from J, leaving 9 bases between them. Germline assignment: CDR1 SNHLY and CDR2 FYNNEI. The CDR3 consists of 13 residues. The CDR3 protein is CASSLEWQETQYF. The DNA for the CDR3 is TGTGCCAGCAGTCTCGAGTGGCAAGAGACCCAGTACTTC.

The CDR3 protein is CASSLNFGAQHF. CDR3 coding DNA: TGTGCCAGCAGCTTGAATTTTGGAGCCCAGCATTTT. V is TRBV5-6 and J is TRBJ1-5; no definite D call. This CDR3 has 12 residues. V was cut by 1 base and J by 11 bases, with 10 bases left in between. CDR1 and CDR2 (germline): SGHDT, YYEEEE.

The CDR3 DNA follows: TGTGCCAGCAGCTTAGGTGGCCTAGCGGGAGAGAGAGAGACCCAGTACTTC. It is translated as CASSLGGLAGERETQYF. This sequence joins TRBV7-7 and TRBJ2-5; 10 bases line up with TRBD2. Germline CDR1 and CDR2: SSHAT and FNYEAQ (reference sequence). The CDR3 sequence is 17 residues long. J lost 4 bases, V lost 1 base, and 9 bases had no gene match.

The rearrangement uses TRBV27 and TRBJ2-7; D remains ambiguous. CDR1 is MNHEY, CDR2 SMNVEV, per germline (reference sequence). The CDR3 runs to 13 residues. V lost 5 bases to trimming and J lost 0 bases, with 8 bases between them. The CDR3 region is CASSPASSYEQYF. The DNA for the CDR3 is TGTGCCAGCAGTCCCGCATCCTCCTACGAGCAGTACTTC.

Remarks on this clone: One end of the junction is discordant with germline, which a read error may explain. The V and J genes are TRBV6-1 and TRBJ2-7; TRBD1 is a possible D gene (6 bases). The germline V gene encodes CDR1 MNHNS and CDR2 SASEGT. This CDR3 has 11 amino acids. In nucleotides, the CDR3 is TGTGCCAGCAGACAAGGACAGATACGACACTTC. Translating gives CASRQGQIRHF.

This chain joins TRBV4-1 and TRBJ2-7; TRBD1 or TRBD2 may be the D gene (5 bases each). V lost 1 base and J lost 3, with 16 bases in between. Germline V gene sequence: CDR1 MGHRA, CDR2 YSYEKL. The CDR3 contains 16 residues. The CDR3 loop is CASSQVFTGPLYEQYF. The DNA for the CDR3 is TGCGCCAGCAGCCAAGTATTCACGGGGCCTCTCTACGAGCAGTACTTC.

This rearrangement joins TRBV6-6 to TRBJ1-1, with D possibly being TRBD1 (6 bases). CDR3 length equals 15 residues. CDR1 MNHNY and CDR2 SVGAGI come from the germline V gene (reference sequence). Trimming took off 0 bases at V and 1 base at J, with 9 bases between the two ends. Here the CDR3 reads CASSYSDRRNTEAFF. In nucleotides, the CDR3 is TGTGCCAGCAGTTACTCCGACAGGAGGAACACTGAAGCTTTCTTT.

The chain couples TRBV28 to TRBJ1-4; weak D call: TRBD1 (5 bases). V was shortened by 2 bases and J by 7 bases, with 17 bases between the two germline ends. The CDR3 covers 16 residues. CDR1 and CDR2 (germline): MDHEN, SYDVKM. The CDR3 region has the DNA TGTGCCAGCAGTTTAGGGGGTGGAGGGATGGCTGAAAAACTGTTTTTT. Encoded protein: CASSLGGGGMAEKLFF.

The chain joins TRBV28 to TRBJ2-4, with TRBD2 matching over 15 bases. Germline CDR1 MDHEN, CDR2 SYDVKM. The CDR3 sequence is 19 residues long. Germline trimming cut 6 bases from V and 0 bases from J; bases unmatched to any gene: 9. CDR3 in amino acids: CASSVGLAGGYLAKNIQYF. The CDR3 nucleotides are TGTGCCAGCAGCGTAGGACTAGCGGGAGGGTATCTAGCCAAAAACATTCAGTACTTC.

The rearrangement links TRBV4-3 to TRBJ2-3, with 10 bases identical to TRBD2. Germline lookup yields CDR1 LGHNA and CDR2 YSLEER. The J segment lost 5 bases and the V segment lost 0 bases, leaving 5 bases of the junction unmatched. This CDR3 has 16 amino acids. CDR3 amino acids: CASSQESAGGGDTQYF. In DNA, the CDR3 is TGCGCCAGCAGCCAAGAGTCAGCGGGAGGGGGAGATACGCAGTATTTT.

The chain employs TRBV9 and TRBJ2-7; TRBD2 aligns across 7 bases. Germline assignment: CDR1 SGDLS and CDR2 YYNGEE. With V trimmed by 7 bases and J by 8 bases, 9 bases remained unmatched. The CDR3 is 12 residues long. The CDR3 reads CASQRAGGKQYF. The CDR3, as DNA: TGTGCCAGCCAGAGGGCCGGGGGGAAGCAGTACTTC.

V is TRBV7-9 and J is TRBJ2-3; D not certain. V was cut by 1 base and J by 0 bases, with 8 bases left in between. This CDR3 has 15 amino acids. Germline V gives CDR1 SEHNR, CDR2 FQNEAQ (reference sequence). CDR3 region: CASSLDGRSTDTQYF. As DNA, the CDR3 is TGTGCCAGCAGCTTAGACGGGCGAAGCACAGATACGCAGTATTTT.

The genes are TRBV2 and TRBJ2-4; no clear D. V gave up 2 bases and J gave up 0 bases, with 11 bases separating them. In germline, CDR1 is SNHLY, CDR2 FYNNEI. CDR3 length equals 16 residues. The CDR3 protein is CASSELGSLAKNIQYF. The DNA of the CDR3 is TGTGCCAGCAGTGAATTAGGCAGTCTAGCCAAAAACATTCAGTACTTC. Full variable domain (remainder filled in from reference TRBV2 and TRBJ2-4): EPEVTQTPSHQVTQMGQEVILRCVPISNHLYFYWYRQILGQKVEFLVSFYNNEISEKSEIFDDQFSVERPDGSNFTLKIRSTKLEDSAMYFCASSELGSLAKNIQYFGAGTRLSVL.

This chain connects TRBV19 to TRBJ2-7; 12 bases fit TRBD2. Germline V gene lookup returns CDR1 LNHDA and CDR2 SQIVND (reference sequence). Trimming took 5 bases from V and 4 from J; bases not matched to a gene: 3. CDR3 length: 14 residues. The CDR3 DNA is TGTGCCAGTAGTCGTCTAGCGGGAGGGTACGAGCAGTACTTC. This codes for CASSRLAGGYEQYF.

This clone occurred a few times. The V call is TRBV11-1, the J call TRBJ2-5, with 14 bases aligning to TRBD2. Trimming removed 5 bases from V and 6 bases from J; junction bases left unmatched: 5. The CDR3 loop spans 15 amino acids. Germline lookup yields CDR1 SGHAT and CDR2 FQDESV (reference sequence). This CDR3 reads CASSQGLAGGKTQYF. In DNA form, the CDR3 reads TGTGCCAGCAGCCAAGGACTAGCGGGAGGAAAGACCCAGTACTTC.

The rearrangement joins TRBV5-1 to TRBJ2-1; D might be TRBD1 or TRBD2, each matching 5 bases. Germline-derived CDR1 and CDR2 are SGHRS and YFSETQ. The CDR3 has 15 residues. V was cut by 2 bases and J by 0 bases, with 9 bases left in between. This CDR3 is CASSLRGDSYNEQFF. Written as DNA, the CDR3 is TGCGCCAGCAGCTTAAGAGGGGACTCCTACAATGAGCAGTTCTTC. The full variable domain, completed using reference TRBV5-1 and TRBJ2-1, is KAGVTQTPRYLIKTRGQQVTLSCSPISGHRSVSWYQQTPGQGLQFLFEYFSETQRNKGNFPGRFSGRQFSNSRSEMNVSTLELGDSALYLCASSLRGDSYNEQFFGPGTRLTVL.

This clone was observed a single time. The CDR3 loop is CASSPYRSSTDTQYF. In DNA form, the CDR3 reads TGTGCCAGCAGTCCGTACCGTTCAAGCACAGATACGCAGTATTTT. The genes are TRBV6-6 and TRBJ2-3; D is unresolved. V lost 5 bases and J 0 bases, leaving 12 bases between the germline ends. The CDR3 sequence is 15 residues long. The germline gives CDR1 MNHNY, CDR2 SVGAGI (reference sequence).

This clone was picked up a small number of times. V gene TRBV28 combines with J gene TRBJ1-5; the D is unclear. The CDR3 totals 16 residues. V gave up 2 bases and J gave up 0 bases, with 11 bases separating them. Germline values: CDR1 MDHEN, CDR2 SYDVKM. CDR3 bases: TGTGCCAGCAGTTTACGGGCCTATAATAGCAATCAGCCCCAGCATTTT. This encodes CASSLRAYNSNQPQHF.

The chain has TRBV20-1 and TRBJ2-1; TRBD2 might be the D (5 bases). Germline V gene lookup returns CDR1 DFQATT and CDR2 SNEGSKA (reference sequence). The V end lost 2 bases, the J end lost 12 bases, and 8 bases lay between the germline ends. The CDR3 is 10 residues long. The CDR3: CSARLARQFF. The DNA for the CDR3 is TGCAGTGCTAGACTAGCCCGGCAGTTCTTC.

The chain links TRBV5-1 to TRBJ2-1; the match to TRBD1 covers 8 bases. Germline assignment: CDR1 SGHRS and CDR2 YFSETQ. Trimming removed 2 bases from V and 3 bases from J; junction bases left unmatched: 4. This CDR3 has 15 amino acids. CDR3 residues: CASSFYRGVYNEQFF. The CDR3 DNA follows: TGCGCCAGCAGCTTCTACAGGGGGGTCTACAATGAGCAGTTCTTC.

The table lists this clone with a few counts. The chain has TRBV28 and TRBJ2-1; 11 bases agree with TRBD2. CDR3 length: 17 residues. Germline V CDR1 and CDR2: MDHEN, SYDVKM. After removal of 2 bases from V and 7 bases from J, the junction contained 10 bases not matched to a gene. CDR3 in amino acids: CASSLGIHSGRANEQFF. The CDR3 DNA is TGTGCCAGCAGTTTAGGTATCCATAGCGGGAGGGCAAATGAGCAGTTCTTC.

This clone is a singleton in its sample. This chain links TRBV4-3 with TRBJ1-4, with D perhaps matching TRBD1 (6 bases). CDR1 is LGHNA and CDR2 is YSLEER in the germline V gene. The CDR3 contains 16 residues. V lost 6 bases and J 6 bases, leaving 20 bases between the germline ends. The CDR3 DNA is TGCGCCAGCAGTCGAACTACCGGGACACCGGATGAAAAACTGTTTTTT. Amino acids: CASSRTTGTPDEKLFF.

V usage is TRBV19 and J usage is TRBJ2-2; the D gene is possibly TRBD1 (5 bases). Germline CDR1 and CDR2: LNHDA and SQIVND (reference sequence). The V and J ends lost 3 bases and 5 bases respectively, with 16 bases between them. The CDR3 runs to 16 residues. The CDR3 loop reads CASSIGFAGWTGELFF. The CDR3 bases are TGTGCCAGTAGTATCGGTTTTGCAGGGTGGACCGGGGAGCTGTTTTTT.

CDR3 sequence reads: CASSLLGQSNQPQHF. The CDR3, as DNA: TGTGCCAGCAGCTTGTTGGGACAGAGCAATCAGCCCCAGCATTTT. The gene calls are TRBV5-6 and TRBJ1-5, with 7 bases aligning to TRBD1. V trimming: 1 base; J trimming: 1 base; junction bases outside the gene matches: 2. Germline V CDR1 and CDR2: SGHDT, YYEEEE. The length of the CDR3 is 15 residues.

The rearrangement uses TRBV7-9 and TRBJ2-5, with D perhaps matching TRBD2 (6 bases). Trimming took off 7 bases at V and 2 bases at J, with 14 bases between the two ends. CDR1 and CDR2 from the germline V gene are SEHNR and FQNEAQ (reference sequence). CDR3 length equals 14 residues. The CDR3 DNA is TGTGCCAGCACTCCGGGAGCAGAACAAGAGACCCAGTACTTC. It translates to CASTPGAEQETQYF. The variable domain in full, completed from reference TRBV7-9 and TRBJ2-5, reads DTGVSQNPRHKITKRGQNVTFRCDPISEHNRLYWYRQTLGQGPEFLTYFQNEAQLEKSRLLSDRFSAERPKGSFSTLEIQRTEQGDSAMYLCASTPGAEQETQYFGPGTRLLVL.

The genes are TRBV6-6 and TRBJ1-3; D gene unclear. Trimming removed 6 bases at V and 8 bases at J, with 11 bases between. The CDR3 is made up of 12 amino acids. Germline V gene lookup returns CDR1 MNHNY and CDR2 SVGAGI (reference sequence). The CDR3 protein is CASRGYGDTIYF. CDR3 DNA: TGTGCCAGCAGGGGATATGGGGACACCATATATTTT.

The rearrangement uses TRBV5-4 and TRBJ1-2, with 9 bases matching TRBD1. The germline gives CDR1 SGHNT, CDR2 YYREEE (reference sequence). The V segment lost 1 base and the J segment 2 bases; nucleotides outside the gene matches: 3. There are 15 residues in the CDR3. The CDR3 loop is CASSLKDRGNYGYTF. DNA of the CDR3: TGTGCCAGCAGCTTGAAAGACAGGGGGAACTATGGCTACACCTTC.

V is TRBV2 and J is TRBJ2-7; TRBD1 aligns across 10 bases. Germline CDR1 reads SNHLY; CDR2 reads FYNNEI. The CDR3 covers 15 residues. V was pared by 6 bases and J by 4 bases, with 9 bases of the junction left unmatched. The CDR3 is CASSNSGTGAYEQYF. Here the CDR3 DNA reads TGTGCCAGCAGCAACTCCGGGACAGGGGCTTACGAGCAGTACTTC.

J is TRBJ2-1 and V is TRBV28; D is unresolved. V was trimmed by 4 bases and J by 9 bases, leaving 16 bases between them. The CDR3 totals 14 residues. The germline CDR1 and CDR2 sequences are MDHEN and SYDVKM. The CDR3 DNA is TGTGCCAGCAGTTCAGCCTCCCCGAAGGGTGAGCAGTTCTTC. Translated: CASSSASPKGEQFF.

The gene calls are TRBV30 and TRBJ1-2, with a tentative D call TRBD1 (6 bases). Between the trimmed V and J ends, which lost 1 base and 7 bases, there was a span of 16 bases. The V gene's germline CDR1 is GTSNPN and CDR2 SVGIG (reference sequence). CDR3 length equals 14 residues. The CDR3 protein is CAWSGRGLGSGYTF. The CDR3 DNA reads TGTGCCTGGAGTGGAAGGGGGTTGGGAAGTGGCTACACCTTC.

The chain carries TRBV7-2 and TRBJ2-1; D is unclear. Looked up from germline, CDR1 is SGHTA and CDR2 is FQGNSA. V was cut by 6 bases and J by 0 bases, with 12 bases left in between. The CDR3 covers 15 residues. The CDR3 DNA reads TGTGCCAGCAGTGGGCGGCGGAGCTCCTACAATGAGCAGTTCTTC. Encoded protein: CASSGRRSSYNEQFF.